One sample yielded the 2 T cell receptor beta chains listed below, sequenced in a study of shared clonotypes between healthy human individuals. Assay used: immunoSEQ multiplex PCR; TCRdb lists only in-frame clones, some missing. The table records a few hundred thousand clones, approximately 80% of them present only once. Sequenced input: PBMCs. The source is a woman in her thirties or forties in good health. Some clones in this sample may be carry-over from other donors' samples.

The CDR3 loop is CASRRQTLTYEQYF. As DNA, the CDR3 is TGTGCCAGCAGGAGACAAACCCTTACCTACGAGCAGTACTTC. This chain links TRBV28 with TRBJ2-7, with D hard to call. Germline lookup yields CDR1 MDHEN and CDR2 SYDVKM. The CDR3 contains 14 residues. Trimming cost V 6 bases and J 2 bases, with 14 bases left between them.

The CDR3 spells CSVGGGKTDERYF. As DNA, the CDR3 is TGCAGCGTTGGTGGTGGCAAAACTGACGAGCGGTACTTC. The chain is built from TRBV29-1 and TRBJ2-5; D remains ambiguous. V was trimmed by 4 bases and J by 13 bases, leaving 22 bases between them. The CDR3 contains 13 residues. In germline, CDR1 is SQVTM, CDR2 ANQGSEA.